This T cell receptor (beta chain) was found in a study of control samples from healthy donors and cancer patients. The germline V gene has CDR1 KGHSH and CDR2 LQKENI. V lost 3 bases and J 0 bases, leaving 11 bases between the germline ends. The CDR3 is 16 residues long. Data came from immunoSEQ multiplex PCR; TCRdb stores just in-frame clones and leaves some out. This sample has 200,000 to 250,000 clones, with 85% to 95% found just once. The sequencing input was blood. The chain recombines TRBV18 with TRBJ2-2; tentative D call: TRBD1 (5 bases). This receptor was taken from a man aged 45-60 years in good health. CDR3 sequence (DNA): TGTGCCAGCTCACCCCAGACAGTTTCGAACACCGGGGAGCTGTTTTTT. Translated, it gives CASSPQTVSNTGELFF.